Listed below are T cell receptor beta chains from one sample, sequenced in a study of graft-versus-host responses after intestinal transplantation. Generated by immunoSEQ multiplex PCR, the TCRdb table keeps only in-frame clones and is missing some. The table includes tens of thousands of clones, roughly 72% detected once. Sequences were derived from ileum tissue, sampled 12 days after intestinal transplant. All receptors derive from a human patient who received an intestinal transplant, so some T cells may come from the graft donor. Each CDR3 is given with its conserved first and last residue. The D gene is left open where the match is weak. Some rows mark clone size as missing; the rest say once, few, many or name a class of expanded clone.

size	V	D	J	CDR3	DNA
few	TRBV30	TRBD1	TRBJ1-5	CAWNRGGEPQHF	TGTGCCTGGAACAGGGGAGGAGAGCCCCAGCATTTT
.	TRBV9	.	TRBJ2-2	CASSARLSSLTANTGELFF	TGTGCCAGCAGCGCCCGCCTCTCTAGCCTCACGGCGAACACCGGGGAGCTGTTTTTT
.	TRBV4-1	TRBD1	TRBJ1-2	CASSQDSTGANFYGYTF	TGCGCCAGCAGCCAAGACAGCACAGGGGCGAACTTCTATGGCTACACCTTC
.	TRBV5-5	TRBD1	TRBJ2-2	CASSLLPGQVNTGELFF	TGTGCCAGCAGCCTACTTCCCGGACAGGTGAACACCGGGGAGCTGTTTTTT
few	TRBV4-2	.	TRBJ2-1	CASSPRDSPLGQFF	TGTGCCAGCAGCCCGCGGGACTCCCCGCTAGGGCAGTTCTTC
.	TRBV5-4	.	TRBJ1-1	CASSWAGLLYTEAFF	TGTGCCAGCAGCTGGGCGGGACTTCTTTACACTGAAGCTTTCTTT
.	TRBV7-9	TRBD1	TRBJ1-4	CASSSLGTGEKLFF	TGTGCCAGCAGCAGCTTAGGGACAGGTGAAAAACTGTTTTTT
.	TRBV5-6	TRBD2	TRBJ2-1	CASSLIAGAYYNEQFF	TGTGCCAGCAGCTTAATAGCGGGGGCCTACTACAATGAGCAGTTCTTC
.	TRBV29-1	.	TRBJ2-5	CSVDQGWQETQYF	TGCAGCGTGGACCAGGGGTGGCAAGAGACCCAGTACTTC
.	TRBV28	TRBD2	TRBJ2-5	CASSWLAGGATQYF	TGTGCCAGCAGTTGGCTAGCGGGAGGGGCGACCCAGTACTTC
.	TRBV5-1	TRBD1	TRBJ2-3	CASSLAGTGGDTQYF	TGCGCCAGCAGCTTGGCCGGGACAGGGGGCGATACGCAGTATTTT
.	TRBV15	TRBD1	TRBJ1-5	CATSRDDRAYQPQHF	TGTGCCACCAGCAGGGACGACAGGGCTTATCAGCCCCAGCATTTT
.	TRBV12-5	TRBD2	TRBJ2-2	CASGLLAGAYTGELFF	TGTGCTAGTGGTTTACTAGCGGGGGCATACACCGGGGAGCTGTTTTTT
.	TRBV11-1	TRBD2	TRBJ2-3	CASSSLAGFSTDTQYF	TGTGCCAGCAGCTCACTAGCGGGCTTTAGCACAGATACGCAGTATTTT
few	TRBV19	TRBD2	TRBJ2-3	CASNPGLAGMIDTQYF	TGTGCCAGTAACCCAGGACTAGCGGGAATGATCGATACGCAGTATTTT
.	TRBV6-1	TRBD1	TRBJ1-5	CASSYKGAVWHF	TGTGCCAGCAGTTATAAGGGGGCGGTTTGGCATTTT
.	TRBV28	TRBD1	TRBJ1-5	CASRRGDRPTSNQPQHF	TGTGCCAGCAGGCGCGGGGACAGGCCCACGAGCAATCAGCCCCAGCATTTT
.	TRBV27	.	TRBJ2-2	CASSLRGVRAGELFF	TGTGCCAGCAGCCTCCGGGGTGTACGAGCCGGGGAGCTGTTTTTT
.	TRBV6-5	TRBD1	TRBJ1-5	CASRPHGQDNQPQHF	TGTGCCAGCAGGCCCCACGGACAGGACAATCAGCCCCAGCATTTT
few	TRBV4-2	TRBD2	TRBJ2-3	CASSQDRGGPDTQYF	TGTGCCAGCAGCCAAGATCGGGGGGGCCCAGATACGCAGTATTTT
.	TRBV9	.	TRBJ2-7	CASSVDSRSYEQYF	TGTGCCAGCAGCGTAGACAGCCGCTCCTACGAGCAGTACTTC
once	TRBV7-9	.	TRBJ1-2	CASSGEVPGSGGYTF	TGTGCCAGCAGTGGCGAAGTCCCAGGGTCGGGCGGCTACACCTTC
.	TRBV5-1	.	TRBJ1-1	CASGSRGPTEAFF	TGCGCCAGCGGGTCGCGGGGGCCCACTGAAGCTTTCTTT
.	TRBV6-6	.	TRBJ2-7	CASAGSYEQYF	TGTGCCAGCGCGGGCTCCTACGAGCAGTACTTC
.	TRBV6-5	.	TRBJ2-5	CASSLASLETQYF	TGTGCCAGCAGTTTAGCGTCGCTGGAGACCCAGTACTTC
.	TRBV9	.	TRBJ2-3	CASSVQDSIEAQYF	TGTGCCAGCAGCGTGCAAGACAGCATTGAGGCGCAGTATTTT
.	TRBV27	.	TRBJ2-7	CASSFLGGEGGSYEQYF	TGTGCCAGCAGTTTTTTAGGGGGGGAGGGGGGCTCCTACGAGCAGTACTTC
.	TRBV4-1	.	TRBJ2-7	CASSQAGHRDHEQYF	TGCGCCAGCAGCCAAGCAGGGCACAGGGACCACGAGCAGTACTTC
.	TRBV6-1	.	TRBJ2-7	CASSPQGYEQYF	TGTGCCAGCAGCCCACAGGGCTACGAGCAGTACTTC
.	TRBV5-4	.	TRBJ2-3	CASSSGGSSTDTQYF	TGTGCCAGCAGCTCCGGGGGATCAAGCACAGATACGCAGTATTTT
.	TRBV19	TRBD2	TRBJ2-1	CASSLAGGNEQFF	TGTGCCAGTAGTCTAGCGGGGGGAAATGAGCAGTTCTTC
.	TRBV7-8	.	TRBJ1-2	CASSLGANYGYTF	TGTGCCAGCAGCCTAGGAGCTAACTATGGCTACACCTTC
.	TRBV7-2	.	TRBJ1-6	CASSSQTVSPLHF	TGTGCCAGCAGCTCACAGACAGTCTCACCCCTCCACTTT
.	TRBV5-5	TRBD1	TRBJ1-2	CASSPRDRVGPYYGYTF	TGTGCCAGCAGCCCCCGGGACAGGGTCGGCCCATACTATGGCTACACCTTC